Shown below are 23 T cell receptor beta chains from a single sample sequenced in a study of CD8 T cells in ankylosing spondylitis. Via MiXCR, TCRdb re-called the 5' RACE reads, giving one row per CDR3 protein. The table has approximately 250,000 distinct CDR3 sequences, 8.2% seen once. The sequenced sample consisted of blood, either unsorted or a sorted T cell fraction (not recorded which). The receptors were gathered from a female donor with ankylosing spondylitis or in good health (not recorded which).

Concerning this clonotype: Since a much larger clone is just one base distant, this may be a read error. The genes are TRBV12-3 or TRBV12-4 and TRBJ1-3; D is unresolved. This CDR3 region has 12 residues. For the CDR3, the DNA is TGTGCCAGCAGTTTGCTGGGAACCACCATATATTTT. Protein product: CASSLLGTTIYF.

On this clonotype: A read error may explain this, as a much larger clone is one base away. This chain uses TRBV10-1 with TRBJ2-4, with D possibly TRBD2 on 5 matching bases. This CDR3 comprises 11 residues. CDR1 and CDR2 from the germline V gene are WNHNN and SYGVQD (reference sequence). The CDR3 reads CVSRTLGIQYF. The CDR3 bases are TGCGTCAGCAGGACTCTCGGCATTCAGTACTTC.

This clonotype has a count of ten or more. The gene calls are TRBV25-1 and TRBJ2-2, with 7 bases fitting TRBD1. This CDR3 has 16 residues. The ends lost 4 bases at V and 1 base at J; junction bases unmatched: 6. Germline CDR1 reads MGHDK; CDR2 reads SYGVNS. The CDR3 here is CASSGWDRENTGELFF. In DNA form, the CDR3 reads TGTGCCAGCAGTGGGTGGGACAGAGAGAACACCGGGGAGCTGTTTTTT.

At least ten counts were recorded for this clonotype. The rearrangement links TRBV20-1 to TRBJ1-5; D is unclear. CDR1 is DFQATT and CDR2 is SNEGSKA in the germline V gene (reference sequence). The V end was cut by 3 bases, the J end by 4 bases, with 10 bases between. The CDR3 extends over 13 amino acids. CDR3 nucleotide sequence: TGCAGTGCTAGTTACAGTCTGAATCAGCCCCAGCATTTT. It encodes CSASYSLNQPQHF.

This chain joins TRBV6-5 and TRBJ2-1; D might be TRBD2 (5 bases). Germline V gene sequence: CDR1 MNHEY, CDR2 SVGAGI. V dropped 2 bases and J dropped 0 bases, with 14 bases sitting between them. The CDR3 totals 17 residues. In DNA form, the CDR3 reads TGTGCCAGCAGTTACACGGGATCGGGGAGCTCCTACAATGAGCAGTTCTTC. Translation gives CASSYTGSGSSYNEQFF.

This clonotype was seen ten or more times. This chain connects TRBV7-9 to TRBJ1-1; D gene uncertain. The CDR3 consists of 14 residues. CDR1 is SEHNR and CDR2 is FQNEAQ in the germline V gene (reference sequence). Trimming pared 5 bases from V and 4 bases from J, leaving 14 bases between. The CDR3 loop is CASSPLGGPTEAFF. CDR3 in DNA: TGTGCCAGCAGCCCCCTGGGAGGACCCACTGAAGCTTTCTTT. The variable domain in full, completed from reference TRBV7-9 and TRBJ1-1, reads DTGVSQNPRHKITKRGQNVTFRCDPISEHNRLYWYRQTLGQGPEFLTYFQNEAQLEKSRLLSDRFSAERPKGSFSTLEIQRTEQGDSAMYLCASSPLGGPTEAFFGQGTRLTVV.

In this sample, this clonotype turned up many times. The chain joins TRBV10-3 to TRBJ2-1; perhaps TRBD1 as D (5 bases). Per the germline V gene, CDR1 is ENHRY and CDR2 is SYGVKD. The CDR3 is 18 residues long. V shed 4 bases and J shed 7 bases, with 26 bases lying between them. The CDR3 DNA sequence: TGTGCCATCAGTGGGGCTTCGGTGGGCAGGGAAACACAGAATGAGCAGTTCTTC. This gives the protein CAISGASVGRETQNEQFF.

The sample holds many counts of this clonotype. The V and J genes are TRBV13 and TRBJ2-7; D may be TRBD2 (5 bases). V lost 2 bases, J lost 3 bases, and 11 bases lay in between. Germline CDR1 is PRHDT and CDR2 is FYEKMQ (reference sequence). The CDR3 has 14 residues. The CDR3, as DNA: TGTGCCAGCAGCTTACCGGGGAACAGCTACGAGCAGTACTTC. Its protein product is CASSLPGNSYEQYF.

In this sample, this clonotype turned up a few times. V and J are TRBV2 and TRBJ2-1; D may correspond to TRBD1 or TRBD2 (5 bases each). Germline V CDR1 and CDR2: SNHLY, FYNNEI. The CDR3 runs 15 residues. The germline V and J ends were trimmed by 6 bases and 7 bases, with 19 bases remaining between them. The CDR3 nucleotides are TGTGCCAGCAGCCCCCGGGGCCCACGGGTTAATGAGCAGTTCTTC. Translated: CASSPRGPRVNEQFF.

The table lists this clonotype with many counts. This chain links TRBV7-9 with TRBJ2-1; the D gene is possibly TRBD1 (5 bases). CDR1 SEHNR and CDR2 FQNEAQ come from the germline V gene (reference sequence). This CDR3 region has 15 residues. V lost 1 base and J lost 4, with 11 bases in between. CDR3 sequence: CASSLGTQAYNEQFF. In DNA form, the CDR3 reads TGTGCCAGCAGCTTAGGGACACAGGCTTACAATGAGCAGTTCTTC.

This clonotype was observed a handful of times. The chain recombines TRBV7-2 with TRBJ2-7, with TRBD2 matching 8 bases. V was pared by 1 base and J by 3 bases, with 2 bases of the junction left unmatched. Germline lookup yields CDR1 SGHTA and CDR2 FQGNSA. The CDR3 totals 14 residues. DNA of the CDR3: TGTGCCAGCAGCTTAGGACTAGCGATCTACGAGCAGTACTTC. Its translation is CASSLGLAIYEQYF.

This clonotype was seen ten or more times. The gene calls are TRBV9 and TRBJ1-2, with D unresolved. Germline CDR1 SGDLS, CDR2 YYNGEE. V lost 2 bases to trimming and J lost 0 bases, with 17 bases between them. The CDR3 is 17 residues long. The CDR3 is CASSVDGRTNTNYGYTF. The CDR3, as DNA: TGTGCCAGCAGCGTGGATGGACGGACCAATACTAACTATGGCTACACCTTC. The entire variable domain, with the rest obtained from reference TRBV9 and TRBJ1-2, is as follows: DSGVTQTPKHLITATGQRVTLRCSPRSGDLSVYWYQQSLDQGLQFLIQYYNGEERAKGNILERFSAQQFPDLHSELNLSSLELGDSALYFCASSVDGRTNTNYGYTFGSGTRLTVV.

This clonotype showed up many times. This chain uses TRBV28 with TRBJ2-7; D gene ambiguous. From germline, CDR1 is MDHEN and CDR2 SYDVKM. The CDR3 consists of 14 residues. The V gene lost 6 bases and the J gene lost 3 bases, with 15 bases spanning the gap. DNA of the CDR3: TGTGCCAGCAGCCCTCCGAGTCAACTCTACGAGCAGTACTTC. This sequence encodes CASSPPSQLYEQYF.

This clonotype was found many times. The rearrangement joins TRBV29-1 to TRBJ1-5; TRBD1 is a possible D gene (6 bases). Germline-derived CDR1 and CDR2 are SQVTM and ANQGSEA. Trimming took off 4 bases at V and 0 bases at J, with 16 bases between the two ends. This CDR3 comprises 16 residues. In nucleotides, the CDR3 is TGCAGCGTTGCCACTGAGTTAGGGGGTAGCAATCAGCCCCAGCATTTT. Translation: CSVATELGGSNQPQHF.

At least ten counts were recorded for this clonotype. This chain joins TRBV20-1 and TRBJ1-2; D not resolved. With 3 bases removed from V and 8 bases from J, the gap between germline ends came to 16 bases. This CDR3 has 13 amino acids. Germline V gives CDR1 DFQATT, CDR2 SNEGSKA (reference sequence). In nucleotides, the CDR3 is TGCAGTGCTAGTCCCGCGGGTCTTTCAGGCTACACCTTC. Protein product: CSASPAGLSGYTF.

This clonotype was seen at least ten times. The chain employs TRBV20-1 and TRBJ2-1; D not resolved. V gave up 7 bases and J gave up 6 bases, with 13 bases separating them. The germline V gene has CDR1 DFQATT and CDR2 SNEGSKA (reference sequence). The CDR3 has 12 amino acids. CDR3 in DNA: TGCAGTGGTACTGGAATCAGCAATGAGCAGTTCTTC. It yields the protein CSGTGISNEQFF.

This clonotype was counted between two and nine times. One junction end does not reproduce the germline sequence, and a read error may be involved. The chain couples TRBV12-3 or TRBV12-4 to TRBJ2-6; no clear D gene. This CDR3 spans 19 amino acids. CDR3 sequence reads: CTSSSSSNREDSGANVLTF. The CDR3 DNA sequence: TGTACCAGCAGTTCGTCTTCTAACAGAGAGGACTCTGGGGCCAACGTCCTGACTTTC.

This clonotype was detected many times. DNA for the CDR3: TGTGCCATCAGCCCCGACAGGGTACCGACCGGGGAGCTGTTTTTT. This sequence encodes CAISPDRVPTGELFF. This sequence joins TRBV10-3 and TRBJ2-2; TRBD1 matches at 7 bases. This CDR3 region has 15 residues. J gave up 5 bases and V 6 bases, and 9 bases lay outside the gene matches. The germline V gene encodes CDR1 ENHRY and CDR2 SYGVKD.

This clonotype was found many times. The chain uses TRBV6-5 and TRBJ2-2; a weak D match, TRBD1 (6 bases). Germline V gives CDR1 MNHEY, CDR2 SVGAGI. The CDR3 length is 18 residues. Trimming removed 0 bases at V and 2 bases at J, with 16 bases between. The CDR3, as DNA: TGTGCCAGCAGTTACTCGATAGAACAGGGCCCCAACACCGGGGAGCTGTTTTTT. Encoded protein: CASSYSIEQGPNTGELFF.

At least ten counts were recorded for this clonotype. The chain combines TRBV20-1 with TRBJ1-5; 7 bases fit TRBD1. CDR1 and CDR2 (germline): DFQATT, SNEGSKA (reference sequence). With V trimmed by 6 bases and J by 2 bases, 7 bases remained unmatched. The CDR3 consists of 14 residues. The CDR3 spells CSALDRVGNQPQHF. In DNA, the CDR3 is TGCAGTGCACTCGACAGGGTGGGCAATCAGCCCCAGCATTTT.

A note on this clonotype: A read error is possible here, since a much larger clone lies one base away. The rearrangement joins TRBV9 to TRBJ2-2; D call uncertain. Per the germline V gene, CDR1 is SGDLS and CDR2 is YYNGEE. The V gene lost 2 bases and the J gene lost 6 bases, with 14 bases spanning the gap. This CDR3 region has 15 residues. The CDR3 bases are TGTGCCAGCAGCGTCTCGTTGGGTCTCGCCGGGGAGCTGTTTTTT. Translated, it gives CASSVSLGLAGELFF. Looking up the rest from reference TRBV9 and TRBJ2-2 gives the full variable domain: DSGVTQTPKHLITATGQRVTLRCSPRSGDLSVYWYQQSLDQGLQFLIQYYNGEERAKGNILERFSAQQFPDLHSELNLSSLELGDSALYFCASSVSLGLAGELFFGEGSRLTVL.

In this sample, this clonotype turned up a few times. The chain carries TRBV20-1 and TRBJ2-7, with D unresolved. Trimming removed 0 bases from V and 5 bases from J, with 11 bases in between. The germline CDR1 and CDR2 sequences are DFQATT and SNEGSKA (reference sequence). The CDR3 sequence is 13 residues long. In nucleotides, the CDR3 is TGCAGTGCTAGAGATAAGGGATATCACGAGCAGTACTTC. It yields the protein CSARDKGYHEQYF.

A few counts support this clonotype. The chain recombines TRBV5-3 with TRBJ2-1; D uncertain. TRBV5-3 is annotated as an ORF whose role is uncertain. V was clipped by 7 bases and J by 4 bases, with 15 bases between them. The CDR3 extends over 14 amino acids. The DNA of the CDR3 is TGTGCCAGAGGGTTGCCGAAAGCTTACAATGAGCAGTTCTTC. Amino acid sequence: CARGLPKAYNEQFF.